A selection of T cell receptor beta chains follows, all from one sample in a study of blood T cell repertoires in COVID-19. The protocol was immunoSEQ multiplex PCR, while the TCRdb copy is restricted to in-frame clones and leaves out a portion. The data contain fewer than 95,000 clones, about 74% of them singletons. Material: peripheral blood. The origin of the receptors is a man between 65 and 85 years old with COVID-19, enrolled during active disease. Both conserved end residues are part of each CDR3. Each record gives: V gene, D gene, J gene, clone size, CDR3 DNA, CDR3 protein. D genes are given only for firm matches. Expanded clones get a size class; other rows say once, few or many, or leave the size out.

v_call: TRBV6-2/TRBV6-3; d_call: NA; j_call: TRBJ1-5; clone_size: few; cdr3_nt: TGTGCCAGCAGTAGGTGGGAGGGGGTAAGCCAGCCCCAGCATTTT; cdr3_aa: CASSRWEGVSQPQHF
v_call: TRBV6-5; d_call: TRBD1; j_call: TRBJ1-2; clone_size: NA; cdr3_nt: TGTGCCAGCAGTAGGGGGACAGGGGATAGTGGCTACACCTTC; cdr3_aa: CASSRGTGDSGYTF
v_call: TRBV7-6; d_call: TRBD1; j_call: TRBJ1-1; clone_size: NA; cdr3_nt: TGTGCCAGCAGCTTAGCAGGGGGCGCCGTCACTGAAGCTTTCTTT; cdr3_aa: CASSLAGGAVTEAFF
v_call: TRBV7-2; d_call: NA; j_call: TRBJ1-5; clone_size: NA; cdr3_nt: TGTGCCAGCAGCTCTTGGGGCAGGGGTGGCAATCAGCCCCAGCATTTT; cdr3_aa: CASSSWGRGGNQPQHF
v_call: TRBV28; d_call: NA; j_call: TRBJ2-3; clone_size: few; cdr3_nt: TGTGCCAGCAGTTTATATCTAGCCACAGATACGCAGTATTTT; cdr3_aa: CASSLYLATDTQYF
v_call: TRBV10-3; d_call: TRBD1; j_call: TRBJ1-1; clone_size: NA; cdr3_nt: TGTGCCATCAGCCTCGACAGGGACACTGAAGCTTTCTTT; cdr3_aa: CAISLDRDTEAFF
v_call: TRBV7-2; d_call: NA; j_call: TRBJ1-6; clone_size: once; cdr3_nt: TGTGCCAGCAGCCCGGAGCATAATTCACCCCTCCACTTT; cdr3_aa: CASSPEHNSPLHF
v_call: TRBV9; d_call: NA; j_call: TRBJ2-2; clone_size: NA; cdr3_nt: TGTGCCAGCAGCGTAAGGACAACCGGGGAGCTGTTTTTT; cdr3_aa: CASSVRTTGELFF
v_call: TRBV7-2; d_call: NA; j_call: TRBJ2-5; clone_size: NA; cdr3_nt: TGTGCCAGCAGCTCACTATCGGCGGGGCAAGAGACCCAGTACTTC; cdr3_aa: CASSSLSAGQETQYF
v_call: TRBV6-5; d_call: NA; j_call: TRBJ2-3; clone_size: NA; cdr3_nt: TGTGCCAGCAGTTACTCCAGCGGCACAGATACGCAGTATTTT; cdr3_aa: CASSYSSGTDTQYF
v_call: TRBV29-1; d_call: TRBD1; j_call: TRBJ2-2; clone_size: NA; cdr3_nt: TGCAGCGGGACAGGGGTGAACACCGGGGAGCTGTTTTTT; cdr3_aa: CSGTGVNTGELFF
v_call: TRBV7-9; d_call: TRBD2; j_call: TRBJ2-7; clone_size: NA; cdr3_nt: TGTGCCAGCAGCTTATCCGGGACTAGAATCTACGAGCAGTACTTC; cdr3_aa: CASSLSGTRIYEQYF
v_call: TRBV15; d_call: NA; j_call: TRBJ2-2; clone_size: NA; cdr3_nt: TGTGCCACCAGCAGAGATAGCAGCGCCAGGGGCGGCGGGGAGCTGTTTTTT; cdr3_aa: CATSRDSSARGGGELFF
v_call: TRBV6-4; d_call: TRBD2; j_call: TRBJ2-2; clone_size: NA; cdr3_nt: TGTGCCAGCAGTGACATCGGGGGGGTGAACACCGGGGAGCTGTTTTTT; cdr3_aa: CASSDIGGVNTGELFF
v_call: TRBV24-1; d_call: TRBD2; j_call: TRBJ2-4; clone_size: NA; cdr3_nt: TGTGCCACCAGTGTGGGTAGCGGGGACACCAAAAACATTCAGTACTTC; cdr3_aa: CATSVGSGDTKNIQYF
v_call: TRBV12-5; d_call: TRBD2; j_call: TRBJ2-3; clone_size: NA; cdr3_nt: TGTGCTAGTGGTTTGAGCGGGAGGGCCGAGGATTACACAGATACGCAGTATTTT; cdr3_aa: CASGLSGRAEDYTDTQYF
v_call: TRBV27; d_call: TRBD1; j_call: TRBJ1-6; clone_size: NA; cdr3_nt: TGTGCCAGCAAAATCCTCGGACAGGGCTCACCCCTCCACTTT; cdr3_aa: CASKILGQGSPLHF
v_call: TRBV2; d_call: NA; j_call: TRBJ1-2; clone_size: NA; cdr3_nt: TGTGCCAACTCCCGGGCTCCCGGAGGGGGCTACACCTTC; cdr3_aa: CANSRAPGGGYTF
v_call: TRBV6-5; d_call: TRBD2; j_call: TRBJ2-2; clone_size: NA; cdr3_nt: TGTGCCAGCCGGAGCGGGAGTGGGGGCACCGGGGAGCTGTTTTTT; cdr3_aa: CASRSGSGGTGELFF
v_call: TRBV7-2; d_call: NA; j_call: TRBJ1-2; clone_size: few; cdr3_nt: TGTGCCAGCAGCTTCGGGTCAAGTAAATTCTATGGCTACACCTTC; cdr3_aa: CASSFGSSKFYGYTF
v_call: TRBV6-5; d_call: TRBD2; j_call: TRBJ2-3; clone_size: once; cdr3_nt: TGTGCCAGCAGAAACTACGGGGGGACAGATACGCAGTATTTT; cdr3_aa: CASRNYGGTDTQYF
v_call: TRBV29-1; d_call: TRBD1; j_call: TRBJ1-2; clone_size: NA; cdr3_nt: TGCAGCGTTGACGGGACAGGGTATGGCTACACCTTC; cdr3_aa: CSVDGTGYGYTF
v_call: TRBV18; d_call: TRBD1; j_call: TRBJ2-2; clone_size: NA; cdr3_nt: TGTGCCAGCTCACCGCGTACAGGGGCGGCCGGGGAGCTGTTTTTT; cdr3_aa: CASSPRTGAAGELFF
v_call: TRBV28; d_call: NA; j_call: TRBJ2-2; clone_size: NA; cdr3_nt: TGTGCCAGCCTTCCTGGCGGGGCAGGGTCCGGGGAGCTGTTTTTT; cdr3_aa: CASLPGGAGSGELFF
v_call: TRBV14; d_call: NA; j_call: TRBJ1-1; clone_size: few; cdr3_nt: TGTGCCAGCAGCCAACTTGGTAGCTACACTGAAGCTTTCTTT; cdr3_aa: CASSQLGSYTEAFF
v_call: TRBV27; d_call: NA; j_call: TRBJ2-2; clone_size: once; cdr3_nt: TGTGCCAGCAGTCCGTCGTCAGGGTCATACTCCGGGGAGCTGTTTTTT; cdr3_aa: CASSPSSGSYSGELFF
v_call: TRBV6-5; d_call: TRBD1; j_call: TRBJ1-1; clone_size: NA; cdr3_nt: TGTGCCAGCAGGCCTAGGGACAGGGTAGGGCCTGAAGCTTTCTTT; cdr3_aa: CASRPRDRVGPEAFF
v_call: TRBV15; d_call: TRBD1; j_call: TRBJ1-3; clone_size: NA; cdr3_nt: TGTGCCACCAGCAGAGAAACAGGGGTAGGAAACACCATATATTTT; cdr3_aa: CATSRETGVGNTIYF
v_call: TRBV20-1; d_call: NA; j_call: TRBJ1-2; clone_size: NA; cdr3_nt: TGCAGTGCTAGTGAGGGAACTCCAGGAGGCTATGGCTACACCTTC; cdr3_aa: CSASEGTPGGYGYTF
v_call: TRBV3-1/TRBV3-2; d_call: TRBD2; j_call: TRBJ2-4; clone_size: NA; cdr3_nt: TGTGCCAGCAGCCAGCAACTAGCGGGATCGGCGGAGTCCAAAAACATTCAGTACTTC; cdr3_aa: CASSQQLAGSAESKNIQYF
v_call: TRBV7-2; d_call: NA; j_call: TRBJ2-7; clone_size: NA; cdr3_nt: TGTGCCAGCAGTAATGGAGGTTGGAGCTCCTACGAGCAGTACTTC; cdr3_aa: CASSNGGWSSYEQYF
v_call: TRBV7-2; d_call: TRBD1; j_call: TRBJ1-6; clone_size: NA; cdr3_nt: TGTGCCAGCAGCTTAGGGGTACGGGCAGGGGGGTCACCCCTCCACTTT; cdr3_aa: CASSLGVRAGGSPLHF
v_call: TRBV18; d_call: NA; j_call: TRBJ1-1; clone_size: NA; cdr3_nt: TGTGCCAGCTCACCCTACAGCGGGGACACTGAAGCTTTCTTT; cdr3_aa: CASSPYSGDTEAFF
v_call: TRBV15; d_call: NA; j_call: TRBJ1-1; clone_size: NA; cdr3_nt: TGTGCCACCGGAAGAGACTTATACACTGAAGCTTTCTTT; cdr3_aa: CATGRDLYTEAFF
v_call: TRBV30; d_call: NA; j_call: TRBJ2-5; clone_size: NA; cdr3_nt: TGTGCCTGGACGGCAGGGGAGACCCAGTACTTC; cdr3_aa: CAWTAGETQYF
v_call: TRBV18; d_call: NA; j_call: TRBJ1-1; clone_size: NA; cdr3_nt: TGTGCCAGCTCACCACTCAGGGGAAATCCGAAAACGAACACTGAAGCTTTCTTT; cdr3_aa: CASSPLRGNPKTNTEAFF
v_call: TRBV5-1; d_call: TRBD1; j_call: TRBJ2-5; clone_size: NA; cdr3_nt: TGCGCCAGCAGCCCGGGGACAGCCCTACAAGAGACCCAGTACTTC; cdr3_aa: CASSPGTALQETQYF
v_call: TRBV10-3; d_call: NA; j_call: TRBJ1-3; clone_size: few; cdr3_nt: TGTGCCATCAGTGATTTAGGGAGCTCTGGAAACACCATATATTTT; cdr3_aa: CAISDLGSSGNTIYF
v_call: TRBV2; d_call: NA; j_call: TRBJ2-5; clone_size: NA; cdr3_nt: TGTGCCAGCAGTGAGGGGCTTTCAGAGACCCAGTACTTC; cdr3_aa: CASSEGLSETQYF
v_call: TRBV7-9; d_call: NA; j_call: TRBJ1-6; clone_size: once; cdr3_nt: TGTGCCAGCAGCTTAGCAACAGCGGCCAATTCACCCCTCCACTTT; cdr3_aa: CASSLATAANSPLHF